The T cell receptor beta chain described here comes from a study of blood T cell repertoires in COVID-19 (dated by TCRdb to the early 2020s). With regard to the full study: Samples covering the acute and convalescent phases of COVID-19 were provided by collaborators in the United States, Italy and Spain. The samples were drawn from two sources: the first 160 participants of the ongoing ImmuneRACE study, and about 1,300 subjects contributed by 6 global collaborators. A freely available public database, intended as a resource for researchers studying the immune response to SARS-CoV-2, is where the repertoires were released. Nearly every sample came with metadata listing a de-identified subject ID, COVID-19 status, age in years and sex. The dataset comprised deeply sampled blood TCRbeta repertoires from subjects exposed to, actively infected with, or recovered from COVID-19. The prospective study material was composed of cDNA or gDNA derived from T cells, B-cell-depleted T cells, or PBMCs. Where available, HLA class I and class II types were taken from metadata supplied by the sample provider and were not determined by assay-based typing.

The immunoSEQ Assay, a bias-controlled multiplex PCR, was used to amplify TCRbeta CDR3 regions from genomic DNA. In the original analysis: Nucleated cell counts per sample were estimated from amplification of reference gene primers within the assay. Sequence reads were collapsed and filtered to measure the absolute abundance of every unique TCRbeta CDR3 rearrangement. For each sample, productive Simpson clonality was calculated as the square root of Simpson's diversity index over productive rearrangements. Not all clones reach the TCRdb copy of this immuneACCESS table, which keeps in-frame sequences only. Checked studies attribute under half of the gap to unresolved V genes and leave the rest unexplained. That table is the source of V, J and clone size, and D and trimming were worked out from the DNA. The sample table shows around 140,000 clones, and approximately 84% are seen once. The biggest ten clones account for about 15% of the sample.

Whole blood was collected in K2EDTA tubes by collaborating institutions according to the institutions' own protocols. For TCRbeta analysis, collaborator samples were shipped as frozen whole blood, as isolated PBMCs, or as DNA extracted from either sample type. Here is what the overall study found, with its caveats: The quantity of clinical and demographic metadata differed by source and by participant and was supplied without curation.

Via the germline V gene (reference sequence), CDR1 is LNHNV and CDR2 YYDKDF. Compared with germline, V lacks 0 bases and J lacks 4 bases; bases without a gene match: 5. Including the terminal cysteine and phenylalanine, the CDR3 comprises 15 residues. Left in the record is the CDR3 DNA by itself, 45 bases read in frame from the first base. Points on this clone: No cognate antigen has been identified for it. Base qualities are missing; no much larger clone stands one base away.

The clonotype was recovered from a woman older than 75 with acute or convalescent COVID-19. The sample comprised peripheral blood. Recombination linked TRBV15 to TRBJ1-2, with 7 bases aligning to TRBD1. The CDR3: CATSREGQSTYGYTF. The sequenced DNA: TGTGCCACCAGCAGAGAGGGACAGTCAACCTATGGCTACACCTTC.